Presented here are 3 T cell receptor beta chains from one specimen sequenced in a study of blood T cell repertoires in COVID-19. Repertoires were generated with immunoSEQ multiplex PCR, while TCRdb's copy carries only in-frame clones and drops some. This table holds about 150,000 clones, 80% to 90% found once. The source material was peripheral blood. These receptors all stem from a man younger than 35 with COVID-19, enrolled during active disease.

The V call is TRBV4-1, the J call TRBJ2-5; TRBD2 agrees at 11 bases. The CDR3 runs 18 residues. Germline V gives CDR1 MGHRA, CDR2 YSYEKL. The V and J ends lost 3 bases and 3 bases, in that order; junction bases with no gene match: 12. CDR3 residues: CASSQGFSGRALEETQYF. In nucleotides, the CDR3 is TGCGCCAGCAGCCAGGGCTTTAGCGGGAGGGCCTTAGAAGAGACCCAGTACTTC.

The rearrangement links TRBV7-3 to TRBJ1-6; 7 nucleotides match TRBD1. Germline V gives CDR1 SGHTA, CDR2 FQGTGA. CDR3 length: 15 residues. With 2 bases clipped from V and 7 bases from J, the junction kept 5 bases outside the gene matches. The CDR3 protein is CASSLGAGGNSPLHF. The CDR3, as DNA: TGTGCCAGCAGCTTAGGTGCAGGGGGGAATTCACCCCTCCACTTT.

Only a few counts were recorded for this clone. CDR3 region: CASSPSGAKFADTQYF. For the CDR3, the DNA is TGTGCCAGTAGTCCCTCAGGGGCCAAATTTGCGGATACGCAGTATTTT. The J gene is TRBJ2-3, the V gene TRBV19, with D tentatively TRBD1 (6 bases). The CDR3 totals 16 residues. The V gene's germline CDR1 is LNHDA and CDR2 SQIVND (reference sequence). V shed 5 bases and J shed 6 bases, with 21 bases lying between them. Based on the CDR3 plus reference TRBV19 and TRBJ2-3, the full variable domain is DGGITQSPKYLFRKEGQNVTLSCEQNLNHDAMYWYRQDPGQGLRLIYYSQIVNDFQKGDIAEGYSVSREKKESFPLTVTSAQKNPTAFYLCASSPSGAKFADTQYFGPGTRLTVL.